This T cell receptor (beta chain) was sequenced during a study of identical twins (dated by TCRdb to the mid-2010s). Study-wide context: The study deep-sequenced TCR alpha and beta repertoires from monozygotic twins, unrelated adults of various ages and cord blood to test whether fetal clonotypes persist. Replicate twin experiments were performed at different times using different library preparation protocols to rule out contamination.

Library prep was done by 5' RACE. Sequencing instrument: Illumina HiSeq 2000. Template switching added a universal primer binding site, and the final cDNA carried a unique molecular identifier that allowed TCR cDNA molecules to be counted accurately. First-strand cDNA for TCR alpha and beta chains was synthesized from specific primers in the conserved constant-segment region. To control for contamination, every cDNA library carried two barcodes: a SMART-Mk sample barcode plus Illumina barcodes. Two successive PCR steps introduced TruSeq adapter sequences along with Illumina sample barcodes. The Illumina HiSeq platform was used with custom primers to sequence TCR alpha and beta cDNA libraries. The authors processed their data as follows. Raw reads were processed with MiGEC to extract unique molecular identifiers, and MiXCR was used to determine CDR3 positions. For each individual, recombination models were inferred using an EM algorithm with the repgenHMM and IGoR tools. The analysis of shared clonotypes was done with the tcR package in R, with sharing normalized by the product of cloneset sizes. To study raw recombination without the effects of thymic and clonal selection, out-of-frame nonproductive sequences were analyzed. Using fastp at Q25 and MiXCR, TCRdb reprocessed the public reads and kept productive beta chains. Under each unique CDR3 protein, matching rows form one entry showing the most common genes and DNA. The authors' filters were not applied to this entry. A total of approximately 500,000 distinct CDR3 sequences appear in this sample, approximately 16% of them only once. The ten largest account for about 0.4% of the sample.

Reading from cysteine to phenylalanine, the CDR3 counts 15 amino acids. Just CDR3 DNA is preserved here, 45 bases in frame from base 1. Taken from the germline V gene, the CDR1 and CDR2 loops are SGHRS and YFSETQ. Trimming accounts for 7 bases at V and 1 base at J, while the number of junction bases matched to no gene is 9. General findings and caveats noted by the study authors: In monozygotic twins, out-of-frame TCR alpha sharing was systematically underestimated by recombination models, although the models agreed with sharing between unrelated individuals. Fewer insertions were carried by abundant cord blood beta clonotypes, a similar but weaker trend appeared in young adult naive repertoires, and no such trend appeared in memory repertoires. Invariant T cells such as MAIT and iNKT could partly confound zero-insertion analyses, although diverse VJ usage argued against such confounding for most clonotypes. Compared with coincidental sharing between unrelated individuals, out-of-frame TCR alpha sequences shared between twins had an excess of sequences with low generation probability. Conclusions relied on cross-sectional statistical analysis, since the same donors could not be followed over many years. The excess sharing between twins in beta out-of-frame sequences was weaker because fewer shared sequences reduced the signal-to-noise ratio.

This clonotype was recorded once. It lacks a known antigen. Base qualities are not provided; no much larger clone lies one nucleotide away. All donors were healthy Caucasians. Three pairs of female monozygotic twins, all aged about 18 to 30 years, made up the twin cohort. Positive isolation kits from Invitrogen were used to isolate CD4+ and CD8+ T cell populations. This sample also belongs to another study, concerning yellow fever vaccine responses in identical twins. That second publication adds: The authors reported that the T cell response to vaccination in identical twins appeared partly convergent and partly personalized. In the study, vaccine-responding T cell clones were precisely tracked in identical twins.

The source of this sequence is a woman aged 18 to 35 in good health. Sequenced input: CD4+ T cells sorted from blood. Recombination connected TRBV5-1 to TRBJ2-3, and 7 junctional nucleotides match TRBD1. This receptor has the CDR3 CASSRRDRGTDTQYF. The base sequence is TGCGCCAGCTCCCGACGGGACAGAGGCACAGATACGCAGTATTTT. Reference TRBV5-1 and TRBJ2-3 proteins supply the regions before and after the CDR3; the full variable domain is: KAGVTQTPRYLIKTRGQQVTLSCSPISGHRSVSWYQQTPGQGLQFLFEYFSETQRNKGNFPGRFSGRQFSNSRSEMNVSTLELGDSALYLCASSRRDRGTDTQYFGPGTRLTVL.